This T cell receptor (beta chain) was profiled in a study of T cell changes during pregnancy in multiple sclerosis. Produced via immunoSEQ multiplex PCR; TCRdb's table is partial and in-frame only. The sample has about 48,000 clones; around 90% are singletons. Germline V gene lookup returns CDR1 ENHRY and CDR2 SYGVKD. After removal of 8 bases from V and 0 bases from J, the junction contained 9 bases not matched to a gene. The CDR3 runs 16 residues. The clonotype originates from a female donor with multiple sclerosis, enrolled in a pregnancy study. This chain links TRBV10-3 with TRBJ2-1; 8 bases line up with TRBD2. The starting material was CD4+ T cells from peripheral blood mononuclear cells, obtained in the second trimester of pregnancy. The CDR3 sequence is CAIRNSGSFSYNEQFF. The CDR3 DNA reads TGTGCCATCCGAAACAGCGGGAGCTTCTCCTACAATGAGCAGTTCTTC.